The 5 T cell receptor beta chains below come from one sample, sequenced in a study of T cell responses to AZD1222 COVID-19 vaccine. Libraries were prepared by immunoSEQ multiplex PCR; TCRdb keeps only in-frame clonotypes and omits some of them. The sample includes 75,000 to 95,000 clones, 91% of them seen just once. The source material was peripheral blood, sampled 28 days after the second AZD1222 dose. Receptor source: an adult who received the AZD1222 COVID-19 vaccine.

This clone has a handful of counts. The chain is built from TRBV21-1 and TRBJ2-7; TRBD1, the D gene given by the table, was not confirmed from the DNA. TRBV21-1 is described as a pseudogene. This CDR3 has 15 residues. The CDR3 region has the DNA TGTGCCAGCAGCAAAGCGGCAGGGTTCTGGTGCGAGCAGTACTTC. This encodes CASSKAAGFWCEQYF.

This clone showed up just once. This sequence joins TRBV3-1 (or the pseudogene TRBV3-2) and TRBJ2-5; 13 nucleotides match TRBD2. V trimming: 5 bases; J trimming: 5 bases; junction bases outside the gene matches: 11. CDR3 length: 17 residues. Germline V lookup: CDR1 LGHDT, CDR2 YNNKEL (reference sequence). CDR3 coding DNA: TGTGCCAGCAGCGGCACTAGCGGGAGGGTCCATACGGAGACCCAGTACTTC. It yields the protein CASSGTSGRVHTETQYF.

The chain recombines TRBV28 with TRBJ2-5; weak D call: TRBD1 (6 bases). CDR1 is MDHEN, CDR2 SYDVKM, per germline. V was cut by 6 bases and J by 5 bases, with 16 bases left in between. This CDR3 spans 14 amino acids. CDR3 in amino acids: CASRIQGLGETQYF. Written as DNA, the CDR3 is TGTGCCAGCAGGATACAGGGTTTAGGGGAGACCCAGTACTTC.

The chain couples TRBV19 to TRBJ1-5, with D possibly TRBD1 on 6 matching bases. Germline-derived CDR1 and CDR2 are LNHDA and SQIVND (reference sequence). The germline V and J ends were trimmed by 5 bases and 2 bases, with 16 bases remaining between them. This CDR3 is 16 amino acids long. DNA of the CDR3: TGTGCCAGTAGTGTCGTGAGGGGGGCTGGCAATCAGCCCCAGCATTTT. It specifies CASSVVRGAGNQPQHF.

CDR3 sequence (DNA): TGTGCCAGCAGTAGCGGGTCTGTCATCGGCGGGGAGCTGTTTTTT. Translation: CASSSGSVIGGELFF. This rearrangement joins TRBV7-3 to TRBJ2-2; 7 bases line up with TRBD2. V lost 6 bases to trimming and J lost 7 bases; unmatched junction nucleotides: 11. CDR3 length: 15 amino acids. Germline CDR1 and CDR2: SGHTA and FQGTGA.